The 18 T cell receptor beta chains below come from one sample, sequenced in a study of blood T cell repertoires in COVID-19. TCRdb's copy holds only in-frame clones and misses some; the assay was immunoSEQ multiplex PCR. The sample lists approximately 260,000 clones, around nine tenths seen once, with roughly 2.2% in the top ten. The sample comprised peripheral blood. These receptors were taken from a man aged 50 or older with acute or convalescent COVID-19.

This clone was counted only a few times. V and J are TRBV4-1 and TRBJ1-2; no clear D gene. This CDR3 spans 15 amino acids. V lost 1 base and J lost 8, with 17 bases in between. The germline gives CDR1 MGHRA, CDR2 YSYEKL. The CDR3 DNA reads as TGCGCCAGCAGCCAAGGGCCCCTTGATCCTGAAGGCTACACCTTC. Its translation: CASSQGPLDPEGYTF.

The CDR3 protein is CASSYGRLAGGEQFF. The CDR3 nucleotides are TGTGCCAGCAGCTACGGGAGGCTAGCGGGGGGGGAGCAGTTCTTC. The V gene is TRBV7-2, the J gene TRBJ2-1; 12 bases fit TRBD2. J was trimmed by 10 bases and V by 4 bases; bases with no gene match: 8. This CDR3 is 15 amino acids long. Germline V gene lookup returns CDR1 SGHTA and CDR2 FQGNSA.

This chain uses TRBV27 with TRBJ2-2; weak D call: TRBD1 (6 bases). This CDR3 spans 16 amino acids. V lost 5 bases, J lost 5 bases, and 18 bases lay in between. Germline values: CDR1 MNHEY, CDR2 SMNVEV (reference sequence). CDR3 region: CASSPYRQGLTGELFF. Written as DNA, the CDR3 is TGTGCCAGCAGTCCCTATCGGCAGGGGTTGACCGGGGAGCTGTTTTTT.

This chain's CDR3 is CASSFTGVSAFF. In DNA, the CDR3 is TGTGCCAGCAGTTTCACAGGGGTTTCGGCTTTCTTT. V gene TRBV2 combines with J gene TRBJ1-1; 7 bases fit TRBD1. J gave up 11 bases and V 5 bases, and 8 bases lay outside the gene matches. The germline CDR1 and CDR2 sequences are SNHLY and FYNNEI. The CDR3 is made up of 12 amino acids.

The chain links TRBV9 to TRBJ2-4, with TRBD1 identical over 10 bases. Germline CDR1 SGDLS, CDR2 YYNGEE. The CDR3 spans 14 residues. V shed 2 bases, J shed 6 bases, and the junction held 2 bases outside the gene matches. The CDR3 DNA sequence: TGTGCCAGCAGCGTCCGGGACAGGGGAAACATTCAGTACTTC. This sequence encodes CASSVRDRGNIQYF.

The chain carries TRBV27 and TRBJ2-2; D ambiguous. CDR1 and CDR2 (germline): MNHEY, SMNVEV (reference sequence). The CDR3 has 15 amino acids. V shed 4 bases and J shed 5 bases, with 14 bases lying between them. The CDR3 loop is CASSSDPRWTGELFF. The CDR3 DNA follows: TGTGCCAGCAGTTCCGACCCGAGGTGGACCGGGGAGCTGTTTTTT.

The CDR3 is CASSLGGRAGEETQYF. CDR3 sequence (DNA): TGTGCCAGCAGCTTAGGAGGACGGGCGGGGGAAGAGACCCAGTACTTC. The V call is TRBV11-2, the J call TRBJ2-5, with 7 bases that match TRBD2. V lost 1 base, J lost 3 bases, and 8 bases stayed unmatched. This CDR3 region has 16 residues. Germline CDR1 and CDR2: SGHAT and FQNNGV.

The chain carries TRBV24-1 and TRBJ1-2; 9 nucleotides match TRBD1. Germline-derived CDR1 and CDR2 are KGHDR and SFDVKD. This CDR3 is 13 amino acids long. V lost 2 bases, J lost 8 bases, and 2 bases stayed unmatched. This CDR3 is CATSDSDRGGYTF. The DNA of the CDR3 is TGTGCCACCAGTGATTCGGACAGGGGCGGCTACACCTTC.

The chain has TRBV9 and TRBJ2-7, with D possibly matching TRBD2 (6 bases). The CDR3 extends over 15 amino acids. Germline-derived CDR1 and CDR2 are SGDLS and YYNGEE. V dropped 4 bases and J dropped 1 base, with 15 bases sitting between them. The CDR3 region is CASSWRAGSSYEQYF. CDR3 in DNA: TGTGCCAGCAGCTGGAGGGCAGGATCGTCCTACGAGCAGTACTTC.

J is TRBJ1-5 and V is TRBV27, with D tentatively TRBD1 (6 bases). Germline V gives CDR1 MNHEY, CDR2 SMNVEV (reference sequence). V lost 2 bases, J lost 5 bases, and 19 bases lay in between. This CDR3 comprises 17 residues. CDR3 in DNA: TGTGCCAGCAGTTTAAGGGGGGGACAAGATGGACATCAGCCCCAGCATTTT. Protein sequence: CASSLRGGQDGHQPQHF.

The chain carries TRBV7-3 and TRBJ1-2, with D perhaps matching TRBD1 (5 bases). The CDR3 extends over 15 amino acids. V lost 1 base, J lost 4 bases, and 13 bases lay in between. Germline CDR1 is SGHTA and CDR2 is FQGTGA. The CDR3: CASSLNSGGAYGYTF. CDR3 bases: TGTGCCAGCAGCTTAAACTCCGGCGGGGCCTATGGCTACACCTTC. Drawing the rest from reference TRBV7-3 and TRBJ1-2, the complete variable domain is GAGVSQTPSNKVTEKGKYVELRCDPISGHTALYWYRQSLGQGPEFLIYFQGTGAADDSGLPNDRFFAVRPEGSVSTLKIQRTERGDSAVYLCASSLNSGGAYGYTFGSGTRLTVV.

V usage is TRBV7-5 and J usage is TRBJ2-1; the table assigns TRBD1, which was not confirmed against the DNA. TRBV7-5 is described as a pseudogene. The CDR3 loop spans 17 amino acids. CDR3 protein: CARSESRLQGTYNEQFF. CDR3 sequence (DNA): TGTGCCAGAAGCGAAAGCCGGCTACAGGGGACCTACAATGAGCAGTTCTTC.

The genes are TRBV2 and TRBJ2-1; D is possibly TRBD2 (6 bases). The V end lost 2 bases, the J end lost 7 bases, and 21 bases lay between the germline ends. CDR3 size: 17 residues. Germline CDR1 reads SNHLY; CDR2 reads FYNNEI. The CDR3 is CASSEFLALSTGNEQFF. CDR3 coding DNA: TGTGCCAGCAGTGAATTCCTAGCGTTATCAACGGGGAATGAGCAGTTCTTC.

The chain links TRBV10-1 to TRBJ2-7, with 12 bases matching TRBD2. Germline trimming cut 3 bases from V and 6 bases from J; bases unmatched to any gene: 6. This CDR3 region has 15 residues. CDR1 is WNHNN, CDR2 SYGVQD, per germline (reference sequence). CDR3 amino acids: CASSDPRTSGVEQYF. The CDR3 bases are TGCGCCAGCAGTGATCCTCGGACTAGCGGGGTCGAGCAGTACTTC.

This clone came up once. The rearrangement joins TRBV7-9 to TRBJ2-1; D possibly corresponds to TRBD1 (5 bases). The V end was cut by 3 bases, the J end by 6 bases, with 9 bases between. The CDR3 sequence is 13 residues long. CDR1 SEHNR and CDR2 FQNEAQ come from the germline V gene (reference sequence). CDR3 nucleotide sequence: TGTGCCAGCAGCTTCGACAGCCTCAATGAGCAGTTCTTC. The encoded protein is CASSFDSLNEQFF.

The chain uses TRBV9 and TRBJ1-6; D not certain. V dropped 0 bases and J dropped 10 bases, with 8 bases sitting between them. There are 13 residues in the CDR3. From germline, CDR1 is SGDLS and CDR2 YYNGEE. CDR3 sequence reads: CASSVGRGSPLHF. The CDR3 nucleotides read TGTGCCAGCAGCGTAGGGAGAGGATCACCCCTCCACTTT. Supplemented by reference TRBV9 and TRBJ1-6, the full variable domain reads DSGVTQTPKHLITATGQRVTLRCSPRSGDLSVYWYQQSLDQGLQFLIQYYNGEERAKGNILERFSAQQFPDLHSELNLSSLELGDSALYFCASSVGRGSPLHFGNGTRLTVT.

V usage is TRBV27 and J usage is TRBJ1-4; D gene unclear. Germline loops: CDR1 MNHEY, CDR2 SMNVEV (reference sequence). V dropped 4 bases and J dropped 7 bases, with 19 bases sitting between them. The CDR3 has 16 residues. CDR3 sequence (DNA): TGTGCCAGCAGTTCGGGAGCGTCGAGTGAGGGTGAAAAACTGTTTTTT. Translating gives CASSSGASSEGEKLFF.

The chain links TRBV3-1 (or the pseudogene TRBV3-2) to TRBJ1-2; D is unresolved. V lost 0 bases and J 4 bases, leaving 9 bases between the germline ends. CDR1 and CDR2 from the germline V gene are LGHDT and YNNKEL (reference sequence). The CDR3 is 14 residues long. DNA for the CDR3: TGTGCCAGCAGCCAAGATCGAGCTACCTATGGCTACACCTTC. Translated: CASSQDRATYGYTF.